This TCR beta chain appears in the sequencing data of a study of blood T cell repertoires in COVID-19. The protocol was immunoSEQ multiplex PCR, while the TCRdb copy is restricted to in-frame clones and leaves out a portion. Of roughly 360,000 clones in the sample, roughly 80% were seen once. This clone was recorded only once. This same CDR3 is encoded by further DNA sequences in the sample. Trimming pared 1 base from V and 3 bases from J, leaving 9 bases between. The CDR3 totals 14 residues. The germline V gene has CDR1 KGHSH and CDR2 LQKENI. The chain joins TRBV18 to TRBJ2-5; D might be TRBD2 (6 bases). The TCR was taken from a human donor with acute or convalescent COVID-19. The donor label of this sample is uncertain. Sequencing used peripheral blood. The CDR3 region is CASSPQWGEETQYF. The CDR3 nucleotides are TGTGCCAGCTCACCACAATGGGGGGAAGAGACCCAGTACTTC.